This T cell receptor (beta chain) appears in the sequencing data of a study of shared clonotypes between healthy human individuals. With respect to this clone: Its specificity is unknown.

The method was immunoSEQ multiplex PCR; TCRdb's version includes in-frame clones alone and lacks a portion of them. The table lists roughly 590,000 clones, about 95% of them singletons, with 0.1% to 0.11% in the top ten. Findings and limits, study-wide: Among the subsets, naive ones generally showed larger estimated richness than memory ones.

CD45RO-negative cells were positively selected for CCR7, leaving out terminally differentiated effector memory CD45RA+ cells. The V gene's germline CDR1 is MDHEN and CDR2 SYDVKM. This CDR3 contains 13 residues. V dropped 6 bases and J dropped 4 bases, with 12 bases sitting between them. The receptor's source is a woman aged 25 to 39 in good health. Sequencing was carried out using naive CD8+ T cells sorted from blood. This sequence joins TRBV28 and TRBJ1-1; D ambiguous. The CDR3 sequence: CASRDHYATEAFF. In DNA form, the CDR3 reads TGTGCCAGCAGGGATCACTATGCCACTGAAGCTTTCTTT.